These 8 T cell receptor beta chains originate from one sample sequenced in a study of blood T cell repertoires in COVID-19. Some clones are missing from TCRdb's copy, which holds only in-frame ones; the method was immunoSEQ multiplex PCR. Of about 60,000 clones listed, more than 85% are singletons. Sequencing input: peripheral blood. The receptors here all came from a man in his fifties or sixties with acute or convalescent COVID-19.

The chain couples TRBV7-8 to TRBJ1-2, with TRBD1 matching over 7 bases. J was trimmed by 4 bases and V by 5 bases; bases with no gene match: 7. The CDR3 spans 14 residues. Looked up from germline, CDR1 is SGHVS and CDR2 is FQNEAQ. CDR3 region: CASSPRPGGYGYTF. The DNA of the CDR3 is TGTGCCAGCAGCCCAAGACCAGGGGGCTATGGCTACACCTTC.

This clone was picked up one time. V gene TRBV28 combines with J gene TRBJ2-6, with D possibly being TRBD1 (5 bases). CDR3 size: 14 residues. Germline CDR1 reads MDHEN; CDR2 reads SYDVKM. Trimming shortened V by 6 bases and J by 2 bases, and 8 bases separated the two germline ends. The CDR3 spells CASRRGAGANVLTF. The CDR3, as DNA: TGTGCCAGCAGAAGGGGTGCTGGGGCCAACGTCCTGACTTTC.

The rearrangement links TRBV11-2 to TRBJ2-1, with 7 positions matching TRBD1. Germline CDR1 reads SGHAT; CDR2 reads FQNNGV. This CDR3 is 15 amino acids long. The ends lost 5 bases at V and 4 bases at J; junction bases unmatched: 8. DNA for the CDR3: TGTGCCAGCAGCCTGGGACAGAGTTCTTACAATGAGCAGTTCTTC. Its translation is CASSLGQSSYNEQFF.

This clone occurred once. V is TRBV7-2 and J is TRBJ1-6; TRBD1 matches at 8 bases. The V gene's germline CDR1 is SGHTA and CDR2 FQGNSA. The CDR3 sequence is 14 residues long. Trimming cost V 5 bases and J 9 bases; bases outside gene matches: 6. Here the CDR3 reads CASSGQGRGSPLHF. In DNA, the CDR3 is TGTGCCAGCAGCGGACAGGGCCGAGGTTCACCCCTCCACTTT. The variable domain in full, with the rest retrieved from reference TRBV7-2 and TRBJ1-6, is GAGVSQSPSNKVTEKGKDVELRCDPISGHTALYWYRQSLGQGLEFLIYFQGNSAPDKSGLPSDRFSAERTGGSVSTLTIQRTQQEDSAVYLCASSGQGRGSPLHFGNGTRLTVT.

V usage is TRBV5-1 and J usage is TRBJ1-1; possibly TRBD1 for D (5 bases). Trimming shortened V by 0 bases and J by 0 bases, and 9 bases separated the two germline ends. Germline V gene data show CDR1 as SGHRS and CDR2 as YFSETQ. The CDR3 length is 15 residues. CDR3 amino acids: CASSLDGQMNTEAFF. In DNA, the CDR3 is TGCGCCAGCAGCTTGGATGGACAAATGAACACTGAAGCTTTCTTT.

The V and J genes are TRBV5-1 and TRBJ1-4, with 9 bases identical to TRBD1. CDR1 and CDR2 (germline): SGHRS, YFSETQ. CDR3 length: 16 amino acids. Trimming took 0 bases from V and 4 from J; bases not matched to a gene: 4. The CDR3 is CASSLGDRVGNEKLFF. CDR3 in DNA: TGCGCCAGCAGCTTGGGGGACAGGGTCGGTAATGAAAAACTGTTTTTT. Full variable domain (missing parts from reference TRBV5-1 and TRBJ1-4): KAGVTQTPRYLIKTRGQQVTLSCSPISGHRSVSWYQQTPGQGLQFLFEYFSETQRNKGNFPGRFSGRQFSNSRSEMNVSTLELGDSALYLCASSLGDRVGNEKLFFGSGTQLSVL.

The chain has TRBV3-1 (or the pseudogene TRBV3-2) and TRBJ2-1, with TRBD2 matching over 11 bases. CDR3 size: 16 residues. J was trimmed by 2 bases and V by 4 bases; bases with no gene match: 4. The germline CDR1 and CDR2 sequences are LGHDT and YNNKEL (reference sequence). The CDR3 bases are TGTGCCAGCAGCCGAGGGACTAGCGGTACCTACAATGAGCAGTTCTTC. Translating gives CASSRGTSGTYNEQFF.

This clone was observed a single time. This chain uses TRBV4-2 with TRBJ1-4; 7 bases match TRBD1. The germline V gene has CDR1 LGHNA and CDR2 YNFKEQ. The V and J ends lost 2 bases and 5 bases, in that order; junction bases with no gene match: 5. This CDR3 has 15 residues. Here the CDR3 reads CASSQMTGSNEKLFF. The CDR3 bases are TGTGCCAGCAGCCAAATGACAGGGTCAAATGAAAAACTGTTTTTT.